This T cell receptor (beta chain) was documented in a study of T-cell reconstitution after alpha-beta-depleted transplantation in children. The CDR3 has 12 residues. V was trimmed by 5 bases and J by 8 bases, leaving 12 bases between them. Germline V gene data show CDR1 as DFQATT and CDR2 as SNEGSKA (reference sequence). With respect to this clonotype: This likely comes from a read error, as the CDR3 has no conserved phenylalanine or tryptophan at its end.

Unique molecular identifiers were incorporated during preparation of the TCRbeta library. TCRdb analysed the PCR reads with MiXCR anew, one entry per CDR3 protein. Of 500,000 to 750,000 distinct CDR3 sequences listed, approximately 30% were seen once; the top ten hold approximately 33%. The V call is TRBV20-1, the J call TRBJ1-4; D might be TRBD1 (5 bases). The receptor was derived from a boy in the first two years of life with Wiskott-Aldrich syndrome, due to receive a stem cell transplant. Sample: PBMCs, taken before TCRalphabeta/CD19-depleted stem cell transplant. The CDR3 loop reads CSARGHGEKLFL. The CDR3 DNA is TGCAGTGCTCGAGGACACGGGGAAAAACTGTTTCTT.